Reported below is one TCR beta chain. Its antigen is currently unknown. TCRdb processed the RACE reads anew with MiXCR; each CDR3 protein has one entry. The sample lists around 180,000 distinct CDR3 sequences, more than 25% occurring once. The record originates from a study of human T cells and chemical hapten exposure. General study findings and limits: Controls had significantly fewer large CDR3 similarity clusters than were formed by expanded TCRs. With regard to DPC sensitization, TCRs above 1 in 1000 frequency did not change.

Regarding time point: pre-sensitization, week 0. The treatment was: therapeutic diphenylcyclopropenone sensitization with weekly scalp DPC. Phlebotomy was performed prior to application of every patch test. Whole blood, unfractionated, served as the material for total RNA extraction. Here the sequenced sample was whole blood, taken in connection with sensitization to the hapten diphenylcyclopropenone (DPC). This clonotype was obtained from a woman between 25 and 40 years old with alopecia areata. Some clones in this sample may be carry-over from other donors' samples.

CDR3 region: CASSPTANYGYTF. CDR3 bases: TGCGCCAGCAGTCCGACAGCCAACTATGGCTACACCTTC. The rearrangement links TRBV10-2 to TRBJ1-2; weak D call: TRBD1 (5 bases). This CDR3 comprises 13 residues. Looked up from germline, CDR1 is WSHSY and CDR2 is SAAADI. Trimming removed 5 bases from V and 2 bases from J, with 9 bases in between.